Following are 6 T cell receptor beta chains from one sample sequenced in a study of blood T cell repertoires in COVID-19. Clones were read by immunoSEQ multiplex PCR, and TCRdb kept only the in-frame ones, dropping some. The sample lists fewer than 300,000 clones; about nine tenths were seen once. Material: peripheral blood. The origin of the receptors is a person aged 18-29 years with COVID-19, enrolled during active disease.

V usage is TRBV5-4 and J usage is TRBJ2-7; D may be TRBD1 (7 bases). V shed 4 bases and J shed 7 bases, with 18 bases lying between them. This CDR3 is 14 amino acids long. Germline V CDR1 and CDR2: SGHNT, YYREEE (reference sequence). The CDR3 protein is CASSGGTALGEQYF. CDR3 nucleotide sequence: TGTGCCAGCAGCGGCGGGACAGCCTTAGGAGAGCAGTACTTC. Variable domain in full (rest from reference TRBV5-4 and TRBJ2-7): ETGVTQSPTHLIKTRGQQVTLRCSSQSGHNTVSWYQQALGQGPQFIFQYYREEENGRGNFPPRFSGLQFPNYSSELNVNALELDDSALYLCASSGGTALGEQYFGPGTRLTVT.

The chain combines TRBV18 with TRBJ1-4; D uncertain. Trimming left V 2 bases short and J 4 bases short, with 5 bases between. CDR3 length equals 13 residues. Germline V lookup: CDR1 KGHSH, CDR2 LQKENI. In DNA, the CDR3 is TGTGCCAGCTCACCAGGAGTTAATGAAAAACTGTTTTTT. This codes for CASSPGVNEKLFF.

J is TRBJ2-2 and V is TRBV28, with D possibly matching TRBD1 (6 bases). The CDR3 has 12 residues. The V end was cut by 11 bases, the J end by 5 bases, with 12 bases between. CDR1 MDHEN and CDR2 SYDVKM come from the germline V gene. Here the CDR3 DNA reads TGTGCCTACAGGGTTCGAACCGGGGAGCTGTTTTTT. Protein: CAYRVRTGELFF.

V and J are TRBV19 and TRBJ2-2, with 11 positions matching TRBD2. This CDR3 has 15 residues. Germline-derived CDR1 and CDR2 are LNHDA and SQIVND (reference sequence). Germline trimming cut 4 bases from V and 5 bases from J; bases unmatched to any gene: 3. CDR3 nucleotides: TGTGCCAGTAGTACACCTAGCGGGAGGACCGGGGAGCTGTTTTTT. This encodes CASSTPSGRTGELFF.

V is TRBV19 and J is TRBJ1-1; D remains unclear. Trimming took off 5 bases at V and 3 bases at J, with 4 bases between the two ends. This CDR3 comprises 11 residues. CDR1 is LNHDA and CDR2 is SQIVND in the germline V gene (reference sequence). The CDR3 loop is CASSSDTEAFF. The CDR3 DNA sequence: TGTGCCAGTAGTTCTGACACTGAAGCTTTCTTT.

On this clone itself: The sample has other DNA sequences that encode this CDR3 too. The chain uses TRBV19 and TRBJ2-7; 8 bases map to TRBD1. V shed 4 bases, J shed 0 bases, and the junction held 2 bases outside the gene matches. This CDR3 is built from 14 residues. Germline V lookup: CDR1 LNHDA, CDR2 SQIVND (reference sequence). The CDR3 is CASSTGQGSYEQYF. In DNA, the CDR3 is TGTGCCAGTAGTACCGGACAGGGCTCCTACGAGCAGTACTTC.